The clone carrying this T cell receptor (beta chain) was recorded once. Antigen unknown. This entry is derived from a study of shared clonotypes between healthy human individuals. The V gene's germline CDR1 is MGHRA and CDR2 YSYEKL. The CDR3 contains 14 residues. Trimming left V 2 bases short and J 5 bases short, with 13 bases between. Findings of the study overall: Sequencing depth was expected to influence donor clonotype sharing. The sole specimen, blood, was sampled, and tissue repertoires likely differ.

Profiled with immunoSEQ multiplex PCR; TCRdb holds only in-frame clones, not every one. The sample includes roughly 1.4 million clones, approximately 98.5% seen only once; the top ten take approximately 0.38%. Each sample came from a Caucasian adult donor living in Nashville, Tennessee. It was into CD45RA+ naive and CD45RA-negative memory subsets that the CD4+ cells were split. This receptor was obtained from a man aged 25-45 years in good health. Sample: naive CD4+ T cells sorted from blood. Subset: CD45RA+ positively selected. The chain joins TRBV4-1 to TRBJ2-7; either TRBD1 or TRBD2 may supply D (5 bases each). CDR3 amino acids: CASSQTGPQNEQYF. DNA for the CDR3: TGCGCCAGCAGCCAAACGGGACCCCAGAACGAGCAGTACTTC.